What follows describes a single T cell receptor beta chain. Patients aged 18 to 65 had newly diagnosed hyperthyroidism that had lasted under 2 months. In making diagnoses, clinical symptoms, serum thyroxine and TRAb, thyroid ultrasound and orbital computed tomography were all used. RNA transcripts gave rise to amplified TCR beta CDR3 regions. Carried out on the TCR CDR3, a first-round RT-PCR used the HTBI primer set. Each CDR3 protein gets one entry after TCRdb re-called the multiplex PCR reads with MiXCR. The sample carries under 450,000 distinct CDR3 sequences, 15% to 19% recorded once. The data derive from a study of T cells in Graves' hyperthyroidism and ophthalmopathy. Germline CDR1 LNHDA, CDR2 SQIVND (reference sequence). CDR3 length equals 17 residues. The V and J ends lost 5 bases and 2 bases respectively, with 21 bases between them.

This TCR was recovered from a woman younger than 30 with Graves' hyperthyroidism. The sequencing input was blood. The chain joins TRBV19 to TRBJ1-1; weak D call: TRBD1 (5 bases). The CDR3 spells CASSQDLWGTRNTEAFF. As DNA, the CDR3 is TGTGCCAGTAGTCAGGACCTCTGGGGGACCCGAAACACTGAAGCTTTCTTT.